A single sample is the source of the 20 T cell receptor beta chains below, sequenced in a study of cytotoxic CD8 clonotypes in ibrutinib-treated CLL. Here immunoSEQ multiplex PCR was the method, and the copy in TCRdb shows in-frame clones only, minus some. The sample yields around 200,000 clones, roughly 73% seen once. This sample comprised PBMCs, obtained after 12 months of ibrutinib treatment. These receptors were taken from a human donor with chronic lymphocytic leukemia.

There are a few counts of this clone. This chain connects TRBV6-5 to TRBJ2-7; D tentatively fits TRBD1 or TRBD2 (6 bases each). V was pared by 6 bases and J by 4 bases, with 16 bases between. CDR3 length: 14 residues. CDR1 is MNHEY, CDR2 SVGAGI, per germline. The CDR3: CASSPQGRWYEQYF. CDR3 nucleotide sequence: TGTGCCAGCAGCCCCCAGGGGAGGTGGTACGAGCAGTACTTC.

This clone occurred a few times. V gene TRBV5-4 combines with J gene TRBJ1-1; 7 bases fit TRBD1. Per the germline V gene, CDR1 is SGHNT and CDR2 is YYREEE (reference sequence). Trimming cost V 4 bases and J 6 bases; bases outside gene matches: 9. This CDR3 contains 14 residues. In DNA, the CDR3 is TGTGCCAGCAGCGGTACAGGGGCGGGGGCTGAAGCTTTCTTT. It is translated as CASSGTGAGAEAFF.

This clone showed up just once. The CDR3 DNA reads TGTGCCAACGAGCGGGCCTACAATGAGCAGTTCTTC. Its translation: CANERAYNEQFF. V usage is TRBV7-9 and J usage is TRBJ2-1, with D tentatively TRBD2 (6 bases). V was trimmed by 10 bases and J by 2 bases, leaving 9 bases between them. This CDR3 has 12 amino acids. Germline loops: CDR1 SEHNR, CDR2 FQNEAQ (reference sequence).

This clone was picked up one time. The CDR3: CASSPGGAWETQYF. The CDR3 nucleotides read TGTGCCAGCAGCCCCGGGGGGGCCTGGGAGACCCAGTACTTC. The chain uses TRBV5-4 and TRBJ2-5; TRBD2 matches 8 bases. Per the germline V gene, CDR1 is SGHNT and CDR2 is YYREEE (reference sequence). Germline trimming cut 4 bases from V and 5 bases from J; bases unmatched to any gene: 7. This CDR3 spans 14 amino acids.

This clone was recorded once. The J gene is TRBJ1-1, the V gene TRBV9, with D tentatively TRBD1 (5 bases). V lost 4 bases, J lost 0 bases, and 10 bases lay in between. In germline, CDR1 is SGDLS, CDR2 YYNGEE. The CDR3 has 14 amino acids. The CDR3 is CASSPDSLNTEAFF. Here the CDR3 DNA reads TGTGCCAGCAGCCCTGACAGTCTGAACACTGAAGCTTTCTTT.

V gene TRBV10-3 combines with J gene TRBJ2-7; tentatively, D is TRBD1 (6 bases). Trimming cost V 4 bases and J 2 bases, with 15 bases left between them. This CDR3 region has 15 residues. Germline V gene sequence: CDR1 ENHRY, CDR2 SYGVKD. The DNA of the CDR3 is TGTGCCATCAGTGTAGCCCCAACAGGGACCTACGAGCAGTACTTC. Translation: CAISVAPTGTYEQYF.

J is TRBJ2-7 and V is TRBV4-1; 12 bases fit TRBD2. V lost 8 bases, J lost 5 bases, and 10 bases stayed unmatched. From germline, CDR1 is MGHRA and CDR2 YSYEKL. The CDR3 has 15 residues. The CDR3 DNA follows: TGCGCCAGCCGACCTGCGACTAGCGGGAGTAACGAGCAGTACTTC. Protein product: CASRPATSGSNEQYF.

The chain couples TRBV6-6 to TRBJ1-4, with D unresolved. CDR3 length: 15 residues. Per germline, CDR1 MNHNY and CDR2 SVGAGI (reference sequence). V lost 2 bases to trimming and J lost 1 base, with 8 bases between them. The CDR3 coding sequence is TGTGCCAGCAGTTACCCCGGGAAAACTAATGAAAAACTGTTTTTT. Encoded protein: CASSYPGKTNEKLFF.

This clone is deemed medium-sized. The rearrangement joins TRBV7-9 to TRBJ1-3; TRBD1 might be the D (6 bases). CDR3 length equals 15 residues. Germline lookup yields CDR1 SEHNR and CDR2 FQNEAQ (reference sequence). Trimming took 3 bases from V and 1 from J, leaving 10 bases between them. The DNA of the CDR3 is TGTGCCAGCAGCTTCGGGGGGCGATCTGGAAACACCATATATTTT. Residues: CASSFGGRSGNTIYF.

This clone was seen repeatedly, ten times or more. The V gene is TRBV6-4, the J gene TRBJ2-3, with TRBD2 matching 10 bases. Germline V gene lookup returns CDR1 MRHNA and CDR2 SNTAGT. CDR3 length: 15 amino acids. Losses at the gene ends were 5 bases for V and 0 bases for J; bases not matched to a gene: 2. CDR3 region: CASSQTSGSTDTQYF. DNA for the CDR3: TGTGCCAGCAGTCAGACTAGCGGGAGCACAGATACGCAGTATTTT.

The chain is built from TRBV19 and TRBJ2-7; D remains ambiguous. This CDR3 is built from 13 residues. V shed 7 bases and J shed 0 bases, with 10 bases lying between them. CDR1 LNHDA and CDR2 SQIVND come from the germline V gene (reference sequence). CDR3 in amino acids: CASTEGNSYEQYF. The CDR3 DNA reads as TGTGCCAGTACAGAAGGCAACTCCTACGAGCAGTACTTC.

The chain employs TRBV11-2 and TRBJ2-7; 9 bases align to TRBD1. Per the germline V gene, CDR1 is SGHAT and CDR2 is FQNNGV. There are 16 residues in the CDR3. V was pared by 5 bases and J by 5 bases, with 13 bases of the junction left unmatched. The CDR3 loop reads CASSALGQGLEDEQYF. CDR3 in DNA: TGTGCCAGCAGCGCCCTCGGACAGGGGCTAGAGGACGAGCAGTACTTC.

This sequence joins TRBV25-1 and TRBJ2-1; TRBD1 matches 11 bases. The CDR3 runs to 17 residues. J gave up 7 bases and V 0 bases, and 8 bases lay outside the gene matches. In germline, CDR1 is MGHDK, CDR2 SYGVNS. The CDR3 loop is CASSEYDGTGGPNEQFF. CDR3 sequence (DNA): TGTGCCAGCAGTGAATATGACGGGACAGGGGGTCCTAATGAGCAGTTCTTC.

This clone was counted only a few times. This rearrangement joins TRBV6-5 to TRBJ1-3; no definite D call. There are 12 residues in the CDR3. Germline assignment: CDR1 MNHEY and CDR2 SVGAGI. Trimming took 5 bases from V and 4 from J, leaving 6 bases between them. The CDR3 nucleotides are TGTGCCAGCAGTACCAGCGGAAACACCATATATTTT. Translated: CASSTSGNTIYF.

The chain uses TRBV15 and TRBJ2-5, with D possibly called TRBD1 or TRBD2 (5 bases each). Trimming removed 2 bases from V and 9 bases from J, with 10 bases in between. The CDR3 extends over 12 amino acids. From germline, CDR1 is LNHNV and CDR2 YYDKDF (reference sequence). The CDR3 protein is CATSRPGPAQYF. CDR3 coding DNA: TGTGCCACCAGCAGACCGGGGCCGGCCCAGTACTTC.

The chain carries TRBV10-2 and TRBJ2-1; TRBD1 is a possible D gene (5 bases). The CDR3 has 17 residues. Trimming removed 4 bases from V and 2 bases from J, with 18 bases in between. Germline assignment: CDR1 WSHSY and CDR2 SAAADI. CDR3 nucleotides: TGCGCCAGCAGTGGGACACAAGCGTCCTCACCCTACAATGAGCAGTTCTTC. This gives the protein CASSGTQASSPYNEQFF.

J is TRBJ2-3 and V is TRBV5-1, with D unresolved. The germline V gene has CDR1 SGHRS and CDR2 YFSETQ. V lost 4 bases and J lost 0, with 6 bases in between. The CDR3 has 13 residues. The CDR3 region has the DNA TGCGCCAGCAGCAGCACTAGCACAGATACGCAGTATTTT. As protein: CASSSTSTDTQYF.

The chain employs TRBV5-1 and TRBJ2-7; D may be TRBD1 (5 bases). V was clipped by 0 bases and J by 5 bases, with 12 bases between them. Germline V gene lookup returns CDR1 SGHRS and CDR2 YFSETQ. The CDR3 loop spans 14 amino acids. The CDR3 sequence: CASSLARAPNEQYF. The CDR3 DNA reads as TGCGCCAGCAGCTTGGCCAGGGCTCCAAACGAGCAGTACTTC.

The V and J genes are TRBV7-9 and TRBJ1-2; 7 bases match TRBD1. This CDR3 comprises 15 residues. The germline V gene encodes CDR1 SEHNR and CDR2 FQNEAQ (reference sequence). V shed 5 bases, J shed 0 bases, and the junction held 6 bases outside the gene matches. This chain's CDR3 is CASSHGDRTNYGYTF. Written as DNA, the CDR3 is TGTGCCAGCAGCCATGGGGACAGAACTAACTATGGCTACACCTTC.

For this clone: One end of the junction varies from germline; a read error may be responsible. The gene calls are TRBV28 and TRBJ2-7; TRBD2 aligns across 7 bases. This CDR3 contains 12 residues. Germline V gene sequence: CDR1 MDHEN, CDR2 SYDVKM. In DNA form, the CDR3 reads TGTGCCAGCAGTTCGACAGCGGGGAAAGACGGGTTC. Its protein is CASSSTAGKDGF.